These 6 T cell receptor beta chains came from one sample sequenced in a study of cytomegalovirus exposure and HLA in healthy donors (dated by TCRdb to the late 2010s). Library preparation was by the immunoSEQ multiplex PCR assay. For the multiplex PCR, a mixture combining 60 forward primers for TCR Vbeta segments and 13 reverse primers for TCR Jbeta segments was used. TCRdb mirrors the immuneACCESS table, restricted to in-frame sequences. Some clones are absent from its copies; in checked studies, under half trace to an unresolved V gene, and the reason for the others is unknown. The sample contains about 180,000 clones, 75% to 85% of them found a single time. The ten largest account for over 2% of the sample. Input material: PBMCs. These receptors came from a woman under 40 in good health and CMV-seropositive.

The CDR3 DNA sequence: TGTGCCAGCAGCCAGGGCTCGGTGAGCAATCAGCCCCAGCATTTT. It translates to CASSQGSVSNQPQHF. The chain carries TRBV7-2 and TRBJ1-5; tentative D call: TRBD1 (5 bases). The CDR3 length is 15 residues. V dropped 5 bases and J dropped 1 base, with 12 bases sitting between them. Germline CDR1 is SGHTA and CDR2 is FQGNSA.

This clone was seen only a few times. The V gene is TRBV28, the J gene TRBJ1-2; the D is unclear. V gave up 4 bases and J gave up 4 bases, with 13 bases separating them. Germline-derived CDR1 and CDR2 are MDHEN and SYDVKM. This CDR3 region has 14 residues. Here the CDR3 DNA reads TGTGCCAGCAGTTCTGAGTTGGTATTCTATGGCTACACCTTC. It encodes CASSSELVFYGYTF.

The CDR3 sequence: CASSGEGLGDTIYF. The CDR3 DNA follows: TGCGCCAGCAGTGGGGAGGGGCTCGGGGACACCATATATTTT. This sequence joins TRBV10-2 and TRBJ1-3; maybe TRBD1 (5 bases). Germline CDR1 and CDR2: WSHSY and SAAADI. The CDR3 is 14 residues long. V lost 4 bases and J 8 bases, leaving 15 bases between the germline ends.

The chain uses TRBV4-3 and TRBJ2-7; the match to TRBD2 covers 11 bases. Germline V CDR1 and CDR2: LGHNA, YSLEER. The trim removed 1 base at V and 6 bases at J, leaving 2 bases unmatched. The CDR3 is 14 amino acids. CDR3 nucleotides: TGCGCCAGCAGCCAAGGTCTAGCGGGGGGCGAGCAGTACTTC. Translating it yields CASSQGLAGGEQYF.

Details on this clone: The junction does not match germline at one end; this may be a read error. The CDR3 is CASSLDRGRRTGANGLTF. The CDR3 DNA follows: TGTGCCAGCAGCCTGGACAGGGGGCGCAGGACGGGGGCCAACGGCCTGACTTTC. The J gene is TRBJ2-6, the V gene TRBV11-3; TRBD1 matches at 11 bases. The length of the CDR3 is 18 residues. In germline, CDR1 is SGHNT, CDR2 YENEEA.

V gene TRBV11-2 combines with J gene TRBJ2-2; no definite D call. V lost 1 base and J 0 bases, leaving 9 bases between the germline ends. CDR3 size: 16 residues. Germline-derived CDR1 and CDR2 are SGHAT and FQNNGV. The chain's CDR3 is CASSLGPGTNTGELFF. CDR3 sequence (DNA): TGTGCCAGCAGCTTAGGTCCGGGTACGAACACCGGGGAGCTGTTTTTT.